Shown below are 8 T cell receptor beta chains from a single sample sequenced in a study of T-cell reconstitution after alpha-beta-depleted transplantation in children. A TCRbeta library incorporating unique molecular identifiers was prepared. TCRdb re-derived calls from the PCR reads in MiXCR, one entry per CDR3 protein. The repertoire has a few hundred thousand distinct CDR3 sequences, around 17% of them found once; the top ten carry approximately 3%. Sequenced here: PBMCs from the stem cell graft donor, sampled from the stem cell graft. These receptors were taken from a human donor who donated a stem cell graft to a child with acute lymphoblastic leukemia.

This clonotype was detected only a few times. CDR3 region: CASRIAGGGSYEQYF. CDR3 coding DNA: TGTGCCAGCAGAATCGCAGGGGGGGGCTCCTACGAGCAGTACTTC. V and J are TRBV12-3 or TRBV12-4 and TRBJ2-7; perhaps D is TRBD1 or TRBD2 (7 bases each). With 6 bases removed from V and 0 bases from J, the gap between germline ends came to 15 bases. The CDR3 is 15 amino acids.

V gene TRBV9 combines with J gene TRBJ2-1, with TRBD2 matching 9 bases. With V trimmed by 1 base and J by 6 bases, 5 bases remained unmatched. CDR1 is SGDLS, CDR2 YYNGEE, per germline. This CDR3 is built from 15 residues. The CDR3 protein is CASSVNGAGGNEQFF. The CDR3, as DNA: TGTGCCAGCAGCGTAAATGGAGCGGGAGGCAATGAGCAGTTCTTC.

In its sample, this clonotype was seen a few times. This rearrangement joins TRBV3-1 to TRBJ1-1; D is undetermined. In germline, CDR1 is LGHDT, CDR2 YNNKEL (reference sequence). V was clipped by 4 bases and J by 9 bases, with 15 bases between them. This CDR3 has 13 amino acids. The CDR3 spells CASSLGLLAKAFF. The CDR3 region has the DNA TGTGCCAGCAGCCTAGGACTTTTAGCCAAAGCTTTCTTT.

This clonotype was seen a few times. V usage is TRBV14 and J usage is TRBJ2-1; perhaps TRBD1 as D (6 bases). Germline V gene data show CDR1 as SGHDN and CDR2 as FVKESK. This CDR3 contains 16 residues. V was trimmed by 1 base and J by 8 bases, leaving 18 bases between them. The CDR3 spells CASSQVVAGVGDEQFF. CDR3 bases: TGTGCCAGCAGCCAAGTCGTGGCAGGGGTCGGCGATGAGCAGTTCTTC.

This clonotype was picked up one time. The chain joins TRBV4-1 to TRBJ2-6; D is possibly TRBD2 (6 bases). CDR1 and CDR2 from the germline V gene are MGHRA and YSYEKL. The germline V and J ends were trimmed by 1 base and 4 bases, with 11 bases remaining between them. This CDR3 is 16 amino acids long. The CDR3 loop reads CASSQVGGIGANVLTF. As DNA, the CDR3 is TGCGCCAGCAGCCAAGTAGGAGGGATCGGGGCCAACGTCCTGACTTTC.

This clonotype was seen a few times. This sequence joins TRBV20-1 and TRBJ2-7, with D perhaps matching TRBD2 (5 bases). The CDR3 length is 13 residues. Trimming took off 6 bases at V and 6 bases at J, with 18 bases between the two ends. From germline, CDR1 is DFQATT and CDR2 SNEGSKA (reference sequence). The DNA of the CDR3 is TGCAGTGCCTGGAGACGCGGAGGAAGCGAGCAGTACTTC. It yields the protein CSAWRRGGSEQYF.

V and J are TRBV19 and TRBJ2-1, with D perhaps TRBD2 (7 bases). The CDR3 contains 15 residues. V shed 4 bases and J shed 5 bases, with 15 bases lying between them. The germline gives CDR1 LNHDA, CDR2 SQIVND (reference sequence). Here the CDR3 reads CASSRAGAADNEQFF. The DNA for the CDR3 is TGTGCCAGTAGTAGGGCGGGGGCAGCCGACAATGAGCAGTTCTTC.

This clonotype has a count of ten or more. CDR3 in DNA: TGTGCCAGCAGGGGAGGCGGCACTGAAGCTTTCTTT. As protein: CASRGGGTEAFF. The chain employs TRBV11-2 and TRBJ1-1; D uncertain. Germline V gives CDR1 SGHAT, CDR2 FQNNGV. The V gene lost 6 bases and the J gene lost 4 bases, with 9 bases spanning the gap. The CDR3 sequence is 12 residues long.